The rows below give T cell receptor beta chains drawn from one sample of a study of blood T cell repertoires in COVID-19. Data came from immunoSEQ multiplex PCR; TCRdb stores just in-frame clones and leaves some out. Here the sample spans 50,000 to 65,000 clones, roughly 72% being singletons. The specimen was peripheral blood. The receptors were gathered from a woman in her 70s with COVID-19, enrolled during active disease. Both conserved end residues are part of each CDR3. Each record gives: D gene, V gene, J gene, clone size, CDR3 DNA, CDR3 protein. D genes are given only for firm matches. A row's size may be missing; if present it is once, few, many or a size class.

>.|TRBV5-1|TRBJ2-2|.
TGCGCCAGCAGACCCGCCGGGACTGTCGAGGGCGGGGAGCTGTTTTTT
CASRPAGTVEGGELFF
>TRBD1|TRBV6-2/TRBV6-3|TRBJ1-5|.
TGTGCCAGCAGTTACAATAGGGGGACAGTTAGCAATCAGCCCCAGCATTTT
CASSYNRGTVSNQPQHF
>.|TRBV15|TRBJ2-5|.
TGTGCCACCAGCTTTCCCCCAGTGGAGACCCAGTACTTC
CATSFPPVETQYF
>TRBD2|TRBV25-1|TRBJ2-5|.
TGTGCCAGCAGCCGGGGGGGGAGTACCGAGACCCAGTACTTC
CASSRGGSTETQYF
>.|TRBV4-2|TRBJ2-7|.
TGTGCCAGCAGCCAACCCCCGGGGTACGAGCAGTACTTC
CASSQPPGYEQYF
>.|TRBV19|TRBJ1-5|.
TGTGCCAGTAGTATAGATGGGGTCAAAGGGGCGCGAAATCAGCCCCAGCATTTT
CASSIDGVKGARNQPQHF
>.|TRBV6-6|TRBJ1-2|.
TGTGCCAGCAGTTGGACATTCAGCGATGATGGCTACACCTTC
CASSWTFSDDGYTF
>TRBD1|TRBV3-1/TRBV3-2|TRBJ1-2|.
TGTGCCAGCAGCCAGGGGACAGGGCAATACGGCTACACCTTC
CASSQGTGQYGYTF
>.|TRBV29-1|TRBJ1-1|.
TGCAGCGTTGCGGCGGCGAACACTGAAGCTTTCTTT
CSVAAANTEAFF
>TRBD1|TRBV5-1|TRBJ2-3|few
TGCGCCAGCAGCCCCAGCGTCCCGGGACAGGGTTCGGATACGCAGTATTTT
CASSPSVPGQGSDTQYF
>.|TRBV28|TRBJ2-2|.
TGTGCCAGCAGTTTACGACAGCCCGGGGAGCTGTTTTTT
CASSLRQPGELFF
>.|TRBV6-5|TRBJ1-4|once
TGTGCCAGCGAGGCGGGGGATAATGAAAAACTGTTTTTT
CASEAGDNEKLFF
>TRBD2|TRBV24-1|TRBJ2-1|many
TGTGCCACCAGTGAACTAGCGGGAGGTAAGCAGTTCTTC
CATSELAGGKQFF
>TRBD2|TRBV9|TRBJ2-2|few
TGTGCCAGCAGCGTAGGACTAGCGGGATCTACCGGGGAGCTGTTTTTT
CASSVGLAGSTGELFF
>.|TRBV27|TRBJ2-3|.
TGTGCCAGCCGATTACAAAGGGGACTCGGGACAGATACGCAGTATTTT
CASRLQRGLGTDTQYF
>TRBD2|TRBV14|TRBJ2-1|.
TGTGCCAGCAGCCAAGAGGGGACTAGCGATAACGATGAGCAGTTCTTC
CASSQEGTSDNDEQFF
>.|TRBV9|TRBJ2-3|.
TGTGCCAGCAGCGCCAATAGCGGAGTCACAGATACGCAGTATTTT
CASSANSGVTDTQYF
>TRBD2|TRBV5-1|TRBJ2-5|.
TGCGCCAGCAGCCCGGCGGTGGGCGGGGGTTCCGAAGAGACCCAGTACTTC
CASSPAVGGGSEETQYF
>TRBD1|TRBV18|TRBJ2-3|.
TGTGCCAGCTCCCCACAGGGGGCTTCGGCCACAGATACGCAGTATTTT
CASSPQGASATDTQYF